The 25 T cell receptor beta chains in this list originate from one sample, sequenced in a study of neurological immune-mediated disorders. TCRdb re-called the 5' RACE reads with MiXCR, one entry per CDR3 protein. The sample holds roughly 80,000 distinct CDR3 sequences, about 9.5% seen once. Material for sequencing was PBMCs. The receptors here all came from a man aged 50-59 years in good health.

This clonotype was detected ten times or more. The rearrangement links TRBV9 to TRBJ2-3; possible D gene TRBD2, 5 bases. There are 14 residues in the CDR3. The germline CDR1 and CDR2 sequences are SGDLS and YYNGEE. V lost 0 bases to trimming and J lost 5 bases, with 10 bases between them. The chain's CDR3 is CASSVAVREDTQYF. The CDR3 DNA reads TGTGCCAGCAGCGTAGCGGTTCGGGAAGATACGCAGTATTTT.

This clonotype was counted between two and nine times. The V gene is TRBV15, the J gene TRBJ1-2; TRBD1 matches 7 bases. Germline V gene data show CDR1 as LNHNV and CDR2 as YYDKDF (reference sequence). The CDR3 covers 16 residues. J lost 8 bases, V lost 0 bases, and 12 bases had no gene match. The CDR3, as DNA: TGTGCCACCAGCAGAGATCGTGGTGGTCAGGGGGGCGGCTACACCTTC. Encoded protein: CATSRDRGGQGGGYTF.

The chain joins TRBV4-2 to TRBJ2-3; weak D call: TRBD1 (6 bases). Germline values: CDR1 LGHNA, CDR2 YNFKEQ. Trimming removed 4 bases from V and 0 bases from J, with 14 bases in between. The CDR3 is 16 residues long. CDR3 in amino acids: CASSLTSGQSTDTQYF. The CDR3 nucleotides are TGTGCCAGCAGCCTTACCTCGGGACAAAGCACAGATACGCAGTATTTT.

This clonotype was picked up many times. J is TRBJ2-3 and V is TRBV7-8; 8 bases are shared with TRBD2. There are 18 residues in the CDR3. Germline V gene data show CDR1 as SGHVS and CDR2 as FQNEAQ. With V trimmed by 4 bases and J by 3 bases, 15 bases remained unmatched. CDR3 in amino acids: CASSYYVGGSGITDTQYF. The CDR3 nucleotides read TGTGCCAGCAGCTACTATGTCGGGGGTAGCGGGATAACAGATACGCAGTATTTT.

At least ten counts were recorded for this clonotype. The CDR3 nucleotides read TGTGCCAGCAGCAAAACTCCAAAGAAACGGGTACTGAGCACAGATACGCAGTATTTT. Its protein product is CASSKTPKKRVLSTDTQYF. This sequence joins TRBV21-1 and TRBJ2-3. TRBV21-1 is tagged as a pseudogene. CDR3 length: 19 amino acids.

There are many counts of this clonotype. J is TRBJ2-7 and V is TRBV7-9, with 11 nucleotides matching TRBD1. The germline V gene encodes CDR1 SEHNR and CDR2 FQNEAQ (reference sequence). The CDR3 is 16 residues long. With V trimmed by 6 bases and J by 2 bases, 9 bases remained unmatched. CDR3 bases: TGTGCCAGCAGTTCTACTCGGGACAGGGGGGCCTACGAGCAGTACTTC. It translates to CASSSTRDRGAYEQYF.

This clonotype was counted many times. This chain connects TRBV5-1 to TRBJ2-7; D perhaps matches TRBD1 (6 bases). The CDR3 runs 14 residues. Deletions cut 6 bases from V and 6 bases from J, with 19 bases between. The germline gives CDR1 SGHRS, CDR2 YFSETQ. The CDR3 region has the DNA TGCGCCAGCACACAACAGGGCAATTTGGGCGAGCAGTACTTC. Translation: CASTQQGNLGEQYF.

This clonotype was seen at least ten times. The J gene is TRBJ2-2, the V gene TRBV14; a possible D gene is TRBD1 (6 bases). CDR1 and CDR2 from the germline V gene are SGHDN and FVKESK. The ends were cut back, 1 base at V and 7 bases at J, with 10 bases in the middle. This CDR3 has 14 amino acids. CDR3 nucleotides: TGTGCCAGCAGCCAAGGACAGGTCTACGGGGAGCTGTTTTTT. This translates into CASSQGQVYGELFF.

This clonotype was counted at least ten times. The V gene is TRBV27, the J gene TRBJ2-7; no definite D call. Germline V gene data show CDR1 as MNHEY and CDR2 as SMNVEV (reference sequence). This CDR3 spans 11 amino acids. Between the trimmed V and J ends, which lost 5 bases and 4 bases, there was a span of 6 bases. The CDR3 DNA reads as TGTGCCAGCAGTGTTTATTACGAGCAGTACTTC. It codes for CASSVYYEQYF.

Many counts were recorded for this clonotype. The rearrangement links TRBV15 to TRBJ2-7, with 7 bases matching TRBD1. V lost 5 bases to trimming and J lost 6 bases; unmatched junction nucleotides: 13. Germline V gene data show CDR1 as LNHNV and CDR2 as YYDKDF (reference sequence). The CDR3 spans 15 residues. The CDR3 region is CATSPSARGPFEQYF. The CDR3 DNA is TGTGCCACCAGCCCTTCGGCGAGGGGGCCATTCGAGCAGTACTTC.

As for this clonotype: This may stem from a read error, because a much larger clone lies one nucleotide away. The V call is TRBV12-3 or TRBV12-4, the J call TRBJ2-3, with TRBD2 identical over 9 bases. There are 15 residues in the CDR3. V trimming: 1 base; J trimming: 5 bases; junction bases outside the gene matches: 4. The CDR3 reads CASSLGGGAVDTQYF. DNA of the CDR3: TGTGCCAGCAGTTTAGGCGGGGGGGCGGTAGATACGCAGTATTTT.

The table lists this clonotype with many counts. The gene calls are TRBV7-9 and TRBJ2-7; possibly TRBD2 for D (5 bases). The length of the CDR3 is 14 residues. The germline gives CDR1 SEHNR, CDR2 FQNEAQ (reference sequence). Between the trimmed V and J ends, which lost 1 base and 5 bases, there was a span of 12 bases. DNA of the CDR3: TGTGCCAGCAGCTTAGGGCAGCACGGGGACGAGCAGTACTTC. Its protein is CASSLGQHGDEQYF.

This clonotype was observed many times. The chain couples TRBV2 to TRBJ2-5, with 8 bases matching TRBD2. Germline V gene data show CDR1 as SNHLY and CDR2 as FYNNEI. The CDR3 spans 12 residues. J was trimmed by 4 bases and V by 8 bases; bases with no gene match: 3. CDR3 region: CASAGGGETQYF. CDR3 bases: TGTGCCAGCGCCGGGGGGGGAGAGACCCAGTACTTC.

The table lists this clonotype with many counts. The CDR3, as DNA: TGTGCCATCAGCGGGGGCCGGGAAGGGGTCAATCAGCCCCAGCATTTT. Its translation is CAISGGREGVNQPQHF. The chain has TRBV10-3 and TRBJ1-5, with D perhaps matching TRBD1 (6 bases). The CDR3 sequence is 16 residues long. Deletions cut 6 bases from V and 3 bases from J, with 18 bases between. The V gene's germline CDR1 is ENHRY and CDR2 SYGVKD.

This clonotype was observed many times. J is TRBJ1-1 and V is TRBV5-1; no clear D gene. V was cut by 4 bases and J by 3 bases, with 10 bases left in between. There are 13 residues in the CDR3. Germline loops: CDR1 SGHRS, CDR2 YFSETQ. CDR3 sequence reads: CASSPGDDTEAFF. In DNA form, the CDR3 reads TGCGCCAGCAGCCCTGGAGACGACACTGAAGCTTTCTTT. Drawing the rest from reference TRBV5-1 and TRBJ1-1, the complete variable domain is KAGVTQTPRYLIKTRGQQVTLSCSPISGHRSVSWYQQTPGQGLQFLFEYFSETQRNKGNFPGRFSGRQFSNSRSEMNVSTLELGDSALYLCASSPGDDTEAFFGQGTRLTVV.

This clonotype was seen ten or more times. This chain links TRBV4-2 with TRBJ2-1; D might be TRBD2 (5 bases). V was pared by 1 base and J by 10 bases, with 14 bases between. This CDR3 region has 14 residues. The germline V gene has CDR1 LGHNA and CDR2 YNFKEQ. CDR3 in DNA: TGTGCCAGCAGCCAAGGTGTCGCGGGCCCGGAGCAGTTCTTC. Its translation is CASSQGVAGPEQFF.

This clonotype was counted at least ten times. The chain combines TRBV14 with TRBJ1-5; 11 bases are shared with TRBD1. V lost 1 base, J lost 4 bases, and 9 bases stayed unmatched. This CDR3 comprises 18 residues. Germline CDR1 is SGHDN and CDR2 is FVKESK. CDR3 protein: CASSQVRGGDRGNQPQHF. The CDR3 bases are TGTGCCAGCAGCCAAGTTAGAGGGGGGGACAGGGGGAATCAGCCCCAGCATTTT.

This clonotype appeared many times. The genes are TRBV11-2 and TRBJ2-5; a weak D match, TRBD2 (5 bases). V was pared by 6 bases and J by 2 bases, with 19 bases between. CDR3 size: 16 residues. CDR1 SGHAT and CDR2 FQNNGV come from the germline V gene. The CDR3 coding sequence is TGTGCCAGCAGTCTCGGTGGAGGTATGGTGCAAGAGACCCAGTACTTC. The encoded protein is CASSLGGGMVQETQYF.

This clonotype occurred a few times. The rearrangement links TRBV6-2 or TRBV6-3 to TRBJ2-1; no clear D gene. CDR1 and CDR2 (germline): MNHEY, SVGEGT. V dropped 5 bases and J dropped 0 bases, with 5 bases sitting between them. The CDR3 sequence is 13 residues long. The CDR3 reads CASSRVSYNEQFF. The DNA of the CDR3 is TGTGCCAGCAGTAGGGTCTCCTACAATGAGCAGTTCTTC.

The sample holds many counts of this clonotype. V usage is TRBV10-3 and J usage is TRBJ2-7; D call uncertain. Germline V gene sequence: CDR1 ENHRY, CDR2 SYGVKD. The V end was cut by 1 base, the J end by 7 bases, with 8 bases between. The CDR3 sequence is 12 residues long. The CDR3 nucleotides are TGTGCCATCAGTGAGTGGGGTGGAGAGCAGTACTTC. It encodes CAISEWGGEQYF.

This clonotype appeared many times. This sequence joins TRBV4-3 and TRBJ2-3; D might be TRBD2 (5 bases). The V gene lost 1 base and the J gene lost 5 bases, with 10 bases spanning the gap. The germline CDR1 and CDR2 sequences are LGHNA and YSLEER. This CDR3 is built from 14 residues. CDR3 amino acids: CASSQGPREDTQYF. CDR3 bases: TGCGCCAGCAGCCAAGGCCCCCGGGAAGATACGCAGTATTTT.

This clonotype has a count of ten or more. CDR3 loop: CASSPGTQNSPLHF. The CDR3 DNA is TGTGCCAGCAGCCCCGGGACACAAAATTCACCCCTCCACTTT. The chain recombines TRBV7-2 with TRBJ1-6; weak D call: TRBD1 (6 bases). The CDR3 length is 14 residues. The germline gives CDR1 SGHTA, CDR2 FQGNSA. Trimming removed 5 bases at V and 7 bases at J, with 12 bases between. Full variable domain (rest looked up from reference TRBV7-2 and TRBJ1-6): GAGVSQSPSNKVTEKGKDVELRCDPISGHTALYWYRQSLGQGLEFLIYFQGNSAPDKSGLPSDRFSAERTGGSVSTLTIQRTQQEDSAVYLCASSPGTQNSPLHFGNGTRLTVT.

This clonotype was observed many times. V is TRBV10-3 and J is TRBJ2-1; 9 positions match TRBD1. V lost 6 bases and J lost 10; bases outside the gene matches: 10. Germline CDR1 reads ENHRY; CDR2 reads SYGVKD. This CDR3 spans 14 amino acids. The chain's CDR3 is CAIRRTGESIEQFF. CDR3 coding DNA: TGTGCCATCAGAAGGACAGGGGAGTCGATCGAGCAGTTCTTC.

Comment on this clonotype: The CDR3 carries no conserved terminal phenylalanine or tryptophan, so it likely arises from a read error. This chain joins TRBV7-2 and TRBJ2-7; D gene unclear. There are 15 residues in the CDR3. V dropped 0 bases and J dropped 0 bases, with 9 bases sitting between them. Per the germline V gene, CDR1 is SGHTA and CDR2 is FQGNSA. CDR3 nucleotides: TGTGCCAGCAGCTTAGCGGAAGGAAACTCCTACGAGCAGTACCCC. This translates into CASSLAEGNSYEQYP.

This clonotype was observed at least ten times. This sequence joins TRBV5-5 and TRBJ1-5; no clear D gene. Germline-derived CDR1 and CDR2 are SGHKS and YYEKEE (reference sequence). The ends were cut back, 0 bases at V and 0 bases at J, with 4 bases in the middle. The CDR3 sequence is 14 residues long. This CDR3 is CASSLGPSNQPQHF. DNA for the CDR3: TGTGCCAGCAGCTTGGGCCCTAGCAATCAGCCCCAGCATTTT.